This T cell receptor (beta chain) came from a study of blood T cell repertoires in COVID-19. Overall study: Some COVID-19 samples were acute and others convalescent; all came from the United States, Italy and Spain. Sources were T cells, B-cell-depleted T cells, or PBMCs; the material itself was cDNA or gDNA.

Sequencing used immunoSEQ multiplex PCR; TCRdb keeps in-frame clones, though not all of them. The repertoire holds fewer than 300,000 clones, with about nine tenths as singletons. Patients at the Seattle site were enrolled during active infection and followed longitudinally. The length of the CDR3 is 14 residues. Germline V gene data show CDR1 as MGHRA and CDR2 as YSYEKL. The V gene lost 2 bases and the J gene lost 2 bases, with 7 bases spanning the gap. The sample taken for sequencing was peripheral blood. The chain is built from TRBV4-1 and TRBJ1-5; D is perhaps TRBD1 (5 bases). The clonotype originates from a woman aged 25 to 39 with COVID-19, enrolled during active disease. In DNA, the CDR3 is TGCGCCAGCAGCCAAACACAGGGCAATCAGCCCCAGCATTTT. It specifies CASSQTQGNQPQHF.